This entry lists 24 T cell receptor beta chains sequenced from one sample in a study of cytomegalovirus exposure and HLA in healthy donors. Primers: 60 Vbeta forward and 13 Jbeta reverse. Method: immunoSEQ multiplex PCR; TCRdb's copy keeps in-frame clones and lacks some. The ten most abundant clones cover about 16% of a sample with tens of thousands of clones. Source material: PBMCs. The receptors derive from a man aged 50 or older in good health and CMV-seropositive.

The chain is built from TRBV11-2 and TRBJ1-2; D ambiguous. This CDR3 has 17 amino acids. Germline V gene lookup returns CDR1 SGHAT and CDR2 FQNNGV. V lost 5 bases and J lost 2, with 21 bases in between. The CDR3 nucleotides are TGTGCCAGCAGCCAAAATAGAGCGGGCAGAACCAACTATGGCTACACCTTC. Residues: CASSQNRAGRTNYGYTF.

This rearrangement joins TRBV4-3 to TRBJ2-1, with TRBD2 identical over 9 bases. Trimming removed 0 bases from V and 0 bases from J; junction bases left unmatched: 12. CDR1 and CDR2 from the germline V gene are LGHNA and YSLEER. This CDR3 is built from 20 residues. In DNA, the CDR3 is TGCGCCAGCAGCCAAGATGGGGTAGCGGGAGACTTAGGCTCCTACAATGAGCAGTTCTTC. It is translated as CASSQDGVAGDLGSYNEQFF.

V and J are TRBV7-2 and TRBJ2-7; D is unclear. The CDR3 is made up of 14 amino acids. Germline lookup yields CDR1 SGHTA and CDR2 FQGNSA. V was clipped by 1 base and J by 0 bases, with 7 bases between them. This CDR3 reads CASSLGSSSYEQYF. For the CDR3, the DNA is TGTGCCAGCAGCTTAGGTAGCAGCTCCTACGAGCAGTACTTC.

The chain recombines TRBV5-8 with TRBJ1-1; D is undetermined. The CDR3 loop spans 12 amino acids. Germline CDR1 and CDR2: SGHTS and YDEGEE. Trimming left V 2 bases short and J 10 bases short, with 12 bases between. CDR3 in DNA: TGTGCCAGCAGCTTTGATCGGTTTGGAGCTTTCTTT. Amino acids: CASSFDRFGAFF. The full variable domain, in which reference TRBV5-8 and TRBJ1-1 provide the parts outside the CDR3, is EAGVTQSPTHLIKTRGQQATLRCSPISGHTSVYWYQQALGLGLQFLLWYDEGEERNRGNFPPRFSGRQFPNYSSELNVNALELEDSALYLCASSFDRFGAFFGQGTRLTVV.

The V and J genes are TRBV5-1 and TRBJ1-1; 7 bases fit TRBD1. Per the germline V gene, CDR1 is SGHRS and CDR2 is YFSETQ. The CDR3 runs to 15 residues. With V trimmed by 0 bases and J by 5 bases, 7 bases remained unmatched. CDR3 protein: CASSLGYSQGTEAFF. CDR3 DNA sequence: TGCGCCAGCAGCTTGGGGTACTCACAGGGGACTGAAGCTTTCTTT. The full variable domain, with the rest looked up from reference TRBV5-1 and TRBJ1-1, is KAGVTQTPRYLIKTRGQQVTLSCSPISGHRSVSWYQQTPGQGLQFLFEYFSETQRNKGNFPGRFSGRQFSNSRSEMNVSTLELGDSALYLCASSLGYSQGTEAFFGQGTRLTVV.

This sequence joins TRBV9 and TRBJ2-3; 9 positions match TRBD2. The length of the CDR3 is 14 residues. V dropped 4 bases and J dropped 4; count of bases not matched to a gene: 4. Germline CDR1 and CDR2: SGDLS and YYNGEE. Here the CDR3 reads CASSPSGIADTQYF. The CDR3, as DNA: TGTGCCAGCAGCCCTAGCGGGATTGCAGATACGCAGTATTTT.

The CDR3 sequence is CASSYATGGNQPQHF. DNA for the CDR3: TGTGCCAGCAGTTACGCGACAGGGGGCAATCAGCCCCAGCATTTT. This sequence joins TRBV6-5 and TRBJ1-5, with TRBD1 identical over 8 bases. Germline V gene lookup returns CDR1 MNHEY and CDR2 SVGAGI. This CDR3 region has 15 residues. V lost 2 bases to trimming and J lost 2 bases; unmatched junction nucleotides: 2.

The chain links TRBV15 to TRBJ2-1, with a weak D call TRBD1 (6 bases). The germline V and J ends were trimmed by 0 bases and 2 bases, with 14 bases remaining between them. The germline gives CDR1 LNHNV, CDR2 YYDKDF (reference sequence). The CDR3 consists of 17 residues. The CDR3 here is CATSRDYGNRAYNEQFF. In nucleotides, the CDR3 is TGTGCCACCAGCAGAGATTATGGGAACAGGGCCTACAATGAGCAGTTCTTC.

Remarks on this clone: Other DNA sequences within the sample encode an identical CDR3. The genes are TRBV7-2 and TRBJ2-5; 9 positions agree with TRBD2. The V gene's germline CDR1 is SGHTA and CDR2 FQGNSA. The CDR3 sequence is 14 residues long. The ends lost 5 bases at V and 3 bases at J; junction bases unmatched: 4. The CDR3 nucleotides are TGTGCCAGCAGCCCCAGACTAGCGGAAGAGACCCAGTACTTC. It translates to CASSPRLAEETQYF.

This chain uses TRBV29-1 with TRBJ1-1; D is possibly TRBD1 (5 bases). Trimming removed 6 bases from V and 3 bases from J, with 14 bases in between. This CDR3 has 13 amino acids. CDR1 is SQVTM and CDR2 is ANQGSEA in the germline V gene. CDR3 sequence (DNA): TGCAGCGTCCCAGGGTTTCGGGACACTGAAGCTTTCTTT. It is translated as CSVPGFRDTEAFF.

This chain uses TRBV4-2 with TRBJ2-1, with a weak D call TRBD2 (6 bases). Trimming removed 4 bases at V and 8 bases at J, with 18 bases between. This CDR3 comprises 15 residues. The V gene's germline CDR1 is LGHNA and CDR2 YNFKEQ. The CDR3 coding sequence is TGTGCCAGCAGCCCATGGAGGGAGGATAGGGATGAGCAGTTCTTC. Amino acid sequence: CASSPWREDRDEQFF.

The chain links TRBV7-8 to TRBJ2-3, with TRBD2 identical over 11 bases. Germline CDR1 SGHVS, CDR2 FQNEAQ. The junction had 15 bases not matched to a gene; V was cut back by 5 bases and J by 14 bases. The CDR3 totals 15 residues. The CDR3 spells CASSRLGTSGTLLYF. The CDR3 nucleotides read TGTGCCAGCAGCCGCCTCGGGACTAGCGGAACTTTGCTGTATTTT.

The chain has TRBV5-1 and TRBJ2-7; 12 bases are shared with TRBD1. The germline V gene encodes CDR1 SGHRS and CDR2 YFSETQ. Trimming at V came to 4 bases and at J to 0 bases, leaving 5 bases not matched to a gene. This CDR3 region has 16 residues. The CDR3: CASSPGTGGRSYEQYF. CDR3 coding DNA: TGCGCCAGCAGCCCTGGGACAGGGGGCCGCTCCTACGAGCAGTACTTC. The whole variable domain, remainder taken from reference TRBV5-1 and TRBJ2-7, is KAGVTQTPRYLIKTRGQQVTLSCSPISGHRSVSWYQQTPGQGLQFLFEYFSETQRNKGNFPGRFSGRQFSNSRSEMNVSTLELGDSALYLCASSPGTGGRSYEQYFGPGTRLTVT.

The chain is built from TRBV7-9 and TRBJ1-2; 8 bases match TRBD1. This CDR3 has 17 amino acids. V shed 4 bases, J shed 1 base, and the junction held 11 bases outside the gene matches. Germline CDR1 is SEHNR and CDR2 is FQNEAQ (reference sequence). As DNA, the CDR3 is TGTGCCAGCAGCTCCTGGGACAGGTGGACGGTTAACTATGGCTACACCTTC. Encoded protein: CASSSWDRWTVNYGYTF.

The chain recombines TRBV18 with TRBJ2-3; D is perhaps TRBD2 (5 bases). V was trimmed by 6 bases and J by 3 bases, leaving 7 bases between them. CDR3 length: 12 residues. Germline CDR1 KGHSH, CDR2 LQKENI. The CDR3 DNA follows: TGTGCCAGCTCGCCGGGAACAGATACGCAGTATTTT. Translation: CASSPGTDTQYF.

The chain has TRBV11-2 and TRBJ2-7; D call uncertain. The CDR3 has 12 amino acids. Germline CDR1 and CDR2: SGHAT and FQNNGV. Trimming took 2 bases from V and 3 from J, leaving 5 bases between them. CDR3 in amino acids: CASSLTGYEQYF. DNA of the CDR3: TGTGCCAGCAGCTTAACGGGCTACGAGCAGTACTTC.

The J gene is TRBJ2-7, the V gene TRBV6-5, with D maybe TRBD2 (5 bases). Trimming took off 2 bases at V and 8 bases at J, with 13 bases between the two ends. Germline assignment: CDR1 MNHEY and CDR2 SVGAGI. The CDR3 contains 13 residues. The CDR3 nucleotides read TGTGCCAGCAGTTACGCGCTAACGGGGAAGCAGTACGTC. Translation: CASSYALTGKQYV.

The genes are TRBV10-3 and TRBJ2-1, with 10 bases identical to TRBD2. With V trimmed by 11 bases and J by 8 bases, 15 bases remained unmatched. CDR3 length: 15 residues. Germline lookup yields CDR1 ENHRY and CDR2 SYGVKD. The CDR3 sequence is CASSQYLAGVHEQFF. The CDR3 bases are TGTGCCTCTAGTCAGTATCTAGCGGGAGTTCATGAGCAGTTCTTC.

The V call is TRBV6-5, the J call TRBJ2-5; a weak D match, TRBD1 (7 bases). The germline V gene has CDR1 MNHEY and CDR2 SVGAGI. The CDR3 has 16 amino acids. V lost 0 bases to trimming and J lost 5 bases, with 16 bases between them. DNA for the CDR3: TGTGCCAGCAGTTACTCCTCAGGGGGGTATATGGAGACCCAGTACTTC. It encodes CASSYSSGGYMETQYF.

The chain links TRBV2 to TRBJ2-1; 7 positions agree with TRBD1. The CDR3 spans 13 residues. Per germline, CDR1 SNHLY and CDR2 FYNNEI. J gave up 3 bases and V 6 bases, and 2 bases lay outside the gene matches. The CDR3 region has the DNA TGTGCCAGCAGGGGGGACAGCTACAATGAGCAGTTCTTC. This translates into CASRGDSYNEQFF. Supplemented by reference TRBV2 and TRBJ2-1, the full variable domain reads EPEVTQTPSHQVTQMGQEVILRCVPISNHLYFYWYRQILGQKVEFLVSFYNNEISEKSEIFDDQFSVERPDGSNFTLKIRSTKLEDSAMYFCASRGDSYNEQFFGPGTRLTVL.

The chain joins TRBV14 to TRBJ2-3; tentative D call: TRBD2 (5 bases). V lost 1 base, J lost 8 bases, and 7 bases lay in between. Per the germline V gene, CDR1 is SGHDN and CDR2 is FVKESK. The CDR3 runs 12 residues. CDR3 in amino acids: CASSQGSGTQYF. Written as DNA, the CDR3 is TGTGCCAGCAGCCAAGGGAGCGGTACGCAGTATTTT.

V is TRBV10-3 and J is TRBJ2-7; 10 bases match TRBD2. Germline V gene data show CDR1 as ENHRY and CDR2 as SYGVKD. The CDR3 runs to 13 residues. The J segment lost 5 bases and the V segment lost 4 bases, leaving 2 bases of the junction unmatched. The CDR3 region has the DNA TGTGCCATCAGTGGTCTAGCGGGAGACGAGCAGTACTTC. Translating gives CAISGLAGDEQYF.

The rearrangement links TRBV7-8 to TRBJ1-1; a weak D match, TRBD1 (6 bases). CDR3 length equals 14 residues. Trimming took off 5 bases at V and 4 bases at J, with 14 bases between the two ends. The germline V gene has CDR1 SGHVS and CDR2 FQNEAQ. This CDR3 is CASSGATGSTEAFF. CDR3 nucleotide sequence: TGTGCCAGCAGCGGGGCAACAGGGTCCACTGAAGCTTTCTTT.

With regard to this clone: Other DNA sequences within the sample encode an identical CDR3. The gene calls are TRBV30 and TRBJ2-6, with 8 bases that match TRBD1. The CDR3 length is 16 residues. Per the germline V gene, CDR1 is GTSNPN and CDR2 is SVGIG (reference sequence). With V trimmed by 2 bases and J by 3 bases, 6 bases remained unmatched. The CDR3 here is CAWSRHRGYGANVLTF. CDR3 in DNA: TGTGCCTGGAGTCGGCACAGGGGGTATGGGGCCAACGTCCTGACTTTC. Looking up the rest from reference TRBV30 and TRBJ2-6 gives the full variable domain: SQTIHQWPATLVQPVGSPLSLECTVEGTSNPNLYWYRQAAGRGLQLLFYSVGIGQISSEVPQNLSASRPQDRQFILSSKKLLLSDSGFYLCAWSRHRGYGANVLTFGAGSRLTVL.